This paragraph covers one T cell receptor (beta chain) sequence. What it recognizes is unknown. The V and J ends lost 4 bases and 1 base respectively, with 14 bases between them. The CDR3 is 15 residues long. CDR1 SGHRS and CDR2 YFSETQ come from the germline V gene. The data were obtained in a study of neoadjuvant anti-PD-1 for oral cavity cancer. Overall study context: Nivolumab at 3 mg/kg was mostly given biweekly, three to four doses, pre-surgery. Patients without progression got a fourth dose around day 43.

Assay used: immunoSEQ multiplex PCR; TCRdb lists only in-frame clones, some missing. Among some 17,000 clones listed, around 64% were seen once. Findings and limits, study-wide: Each response group had just three patients in TCR analyses. Treg/Th17 ratio rose with pretreatment blood and fell with post-treatment tumor TCRbeta clonality.

The material sequenced was PBMCs, taken before nivolumab (anti-PD-1) treatment. The gene calls are TRBV5-1 and TRBJ1-1; a weak D match, TRBD1 (5 bases). The receptor was derived from a person aged 35-79 years with oral cavity squamous cell carcinoma. This CDR3 reads CASSPWDQGNTEAFF. The CDR3 region has the DNA TGCGCCAGCAGCCCGTGGGACCAAGGGAACACTGAAGCTTTCTTT.